This section outlines one T cell receptor beta chain sequence together with its context. What it recognizes is unknown. Germline CDR1 reads MGHRA; CDR2 reads YSYEKL. This CDR3 spans 12 amino acids. The V and J ends lost 4 bases and 9 bases respectively, with 10 bases between them. Each cDNA molecule carried a unique molecular identifier. MiXCR, applied by TCRdb to the 5' RACE reads, yields one record per CDR3 protein. The repertoire holds 85,000 to 100,000 distinct CDR3 sequences, with 15% to 20% as singletons. The data were taken from a study of early T cells in non-severe SARS-CoV-2 infection. Study context: The sequenced material was bulk RNA from unsorted whole blood, and its chains were unpaired. Overall study findings and caveats: Clonotype matching in VDJdb favored anti-spike CD8 responses and did not capture private and CD4 specificities.

The chain recombines TRBV4-1 with TRBJ2-1; D possibly corresponds to TRBD2 (6 bases). The sequencing used whole blood, collected at baseline. The source of this sequence is an adult who was a healthcare worker with PCR-confirmed SARS-CoV-2 infection or an uninfected control (not recorded which). In nucleotides, the CDR3 is TGCGCCAGCAGCCCGACTAGGAGTGAGCAGTTCTTC. It specifies CASSPTRSEQFF.